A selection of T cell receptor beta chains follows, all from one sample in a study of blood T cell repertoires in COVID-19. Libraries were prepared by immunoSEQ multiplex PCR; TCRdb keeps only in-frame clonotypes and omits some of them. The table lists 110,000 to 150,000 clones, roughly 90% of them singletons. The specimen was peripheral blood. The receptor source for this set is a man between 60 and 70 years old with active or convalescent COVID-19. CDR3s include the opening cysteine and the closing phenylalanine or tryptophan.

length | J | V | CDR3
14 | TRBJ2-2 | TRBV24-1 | CATRQTGPAGELFF
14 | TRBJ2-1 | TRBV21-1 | CASTEPGGTGGQFF
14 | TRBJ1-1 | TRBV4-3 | CASSHLTGHTEAFF
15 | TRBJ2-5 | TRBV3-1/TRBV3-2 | CASSQDGGVWQTQYF
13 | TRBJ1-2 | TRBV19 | CASSMITVLGYTF
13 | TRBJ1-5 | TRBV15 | CATSQGSNQPQHF
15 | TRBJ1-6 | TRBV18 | CASSPPERLNSPLHF
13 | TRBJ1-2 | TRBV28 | CASSMGADLGYTF
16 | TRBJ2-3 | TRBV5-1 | CASSGQAGDLTDTQYF
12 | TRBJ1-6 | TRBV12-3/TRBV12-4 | CASSTTNSPLHF
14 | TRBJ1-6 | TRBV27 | CASSIRSGNSPLHF
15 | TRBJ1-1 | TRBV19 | CASSGRETMNTEAFF
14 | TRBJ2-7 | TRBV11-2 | CASSWGQGPYEQYF
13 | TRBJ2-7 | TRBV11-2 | CASTQERQSEQYF
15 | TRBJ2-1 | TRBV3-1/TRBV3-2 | CASSRTSGGDNEQFF
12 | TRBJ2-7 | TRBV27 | CASRRGGYEQYF
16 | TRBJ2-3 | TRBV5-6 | CASSFGTSGSWDTQYF
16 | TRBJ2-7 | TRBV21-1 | CASSTSKHRTTYEQYF
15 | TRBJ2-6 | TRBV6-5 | CAVRDRVDGANVLTF
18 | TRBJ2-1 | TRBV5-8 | CASSGGGGPTSGKGEQFF
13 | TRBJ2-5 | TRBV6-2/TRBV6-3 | CASSYSRLETQYF
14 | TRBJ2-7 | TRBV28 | CASIPPKTSYEQYF
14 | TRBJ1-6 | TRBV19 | CASSMQGHNSPLHF
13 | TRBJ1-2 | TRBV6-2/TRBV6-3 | CASSYSTGSGYTF
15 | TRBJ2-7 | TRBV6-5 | CASRQAGVVSYEQYF
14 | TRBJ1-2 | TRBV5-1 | CASSRDREVNGYTF
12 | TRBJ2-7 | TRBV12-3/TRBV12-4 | CASSEQGYEQYF
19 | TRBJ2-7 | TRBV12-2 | CASRQRVTSGRIVAYEQYF
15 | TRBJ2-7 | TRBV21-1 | CASSNRTGQDYEQYF
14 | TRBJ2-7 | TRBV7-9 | CASSSGLAEGEQYF
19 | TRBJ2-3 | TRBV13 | CASSWRGASGGPGTDTQYF
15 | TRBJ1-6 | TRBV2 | CASVRESSYNSPLHF